This T cell receptor (beta chain) was captured in a study of T-cell reconstitution after alpha-beta-depleted transplantation in children. Study conclusions and caveats: Expanded graft clones numbering several hundred reportedly gave rise to alpha-beta T cells about two months after transplant. After one year, T-cell counts and TCRbeta diversity mostly came from new T cells. There were some patients whose high TCRbeta diversity at day 60 came from surviving recipient T cells and thymic progenitors.

This clonotype was detected many times. What it binds is not known. Library preparation (for TCRbeta) was performed with unique molecular identifiers. Using its own MiXCR run on the PCR reads, TCRdb lists one record per CDR3 protein. The profile covers about 260,000 distinct CDR3 sequences, with approximately 8% appearing a single time and nearly 6.5% taken by the ten largest. The ends lost 1 base at V and 8 bases at J; junction bases unmatched: 7. This CDR3 contains 15 residues. Germline V gene lookup returns CDR1 DFQATT and CDR2 SNEGSKA (reference sequence). The specimen was PBMCs, mostly from graft donor cells, collected 180 days after TCRalphabeta/CD19-depleted stem cell transplant. The TCR sequence derives from a male patient younger than 18 who had a stem cell transplant for acute lymphoblastic leukemia, so the T cells may come from the graft donor. V usage is TRBV20-1 and J usage is TRBJ1-6; 8 bases line up with TRBD1. CDR3 coding DNA: TGCAGTGCTAGAGGGACCGGGACAGGATATTCACCCCTCCACTTT. Translating it yields CSARGTGTGYSPLHF.